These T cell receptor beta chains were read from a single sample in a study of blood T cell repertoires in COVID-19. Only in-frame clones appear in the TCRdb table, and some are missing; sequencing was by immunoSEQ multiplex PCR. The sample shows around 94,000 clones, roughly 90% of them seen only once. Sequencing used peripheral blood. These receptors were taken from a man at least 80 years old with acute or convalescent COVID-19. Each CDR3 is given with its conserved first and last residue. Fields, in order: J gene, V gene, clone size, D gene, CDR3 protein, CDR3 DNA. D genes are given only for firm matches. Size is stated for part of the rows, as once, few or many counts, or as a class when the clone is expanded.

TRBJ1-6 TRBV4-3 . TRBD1 CASSRDRGWSPLHF TGCGCCAGCAGCCGCGACAGGGGTTGGTCACCCCTCCACTTT
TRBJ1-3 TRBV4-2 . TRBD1 CASSQDQGQGAGWNTIYF TGTGCCAGCAGCCAAGATCAGGGACAGGGGGCAGGGTGGAACACCATATATTTT
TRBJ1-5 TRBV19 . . CASSTLTGSNQPQHF TGTGCCAGTAGTACCCTTACAGGGTCCAATCAGCCCCAGCATTTT
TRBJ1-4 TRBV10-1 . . CASSEFRSGKNEKLFF TGCGCCAGCAGTGAGTTCAGGTCAGGCAAGAATGAAAAACTGTTTTTT
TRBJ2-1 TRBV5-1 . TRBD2 CASSFTGTSGSFDEQFF TGCGCCAGCAGCTTTACAGGGACTAGCGGGAGTTTCGATGAGCAGTTCTTC
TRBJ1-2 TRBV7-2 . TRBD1 CASSLGPRIGQDYGYTF TGTGCCAGCAGCTTAGGACCTAGGATAGGACAGGACTATGGCTACACCTTC
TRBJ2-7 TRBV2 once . CASRGDTTYEQYF TGTGCCAGCAGGGGGGACACCACCTACGAGCAGTACTTC
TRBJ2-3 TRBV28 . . CASSLSGYLDTQYF TGTGCCAGCAGTTTATCAGGGTACCTGGATACGCAGTATTTT
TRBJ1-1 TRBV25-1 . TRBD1 CASMGQGGTEAFF TGTGCCAGCATGGGACAGGGCGGGACTGAAGCTTTCTTT
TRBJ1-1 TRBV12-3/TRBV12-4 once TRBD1 CASRGTVNTEAFF TGTGCCAGCAGGGGGACAGTAAACACTGAAGCTTTCTTT
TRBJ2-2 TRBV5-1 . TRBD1 CASNLGTGGSGELFF TGCGCCAGCAATTTGGGGACAGGGGGCTCCGGGGAGCTGTTTTTT
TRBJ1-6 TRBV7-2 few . CASSSSLQGNSPLHF TGTGCCAGCAGCTCTAGTCTACAGGGAAATTCACCCCTCCACTTT
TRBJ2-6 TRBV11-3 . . CASSFPDSNVLTF TGTGCCAGCAGCTTCCCGGACAGCAACGTCCTGACTTTC
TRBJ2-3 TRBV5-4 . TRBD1 CASSRPGQGIADTQYF TGTGCCAGCAGTCGGCCTGGACAGGGAATTGCAGATACGCAGTATTTT
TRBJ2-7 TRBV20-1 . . CSARDIFEQYF TGCAGTGCTAGAGATATTTTCGAGCAGTACTTC
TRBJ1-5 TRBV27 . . CASRVQGGGNQPQHF TGTGCCAGCAGGGTTCAGGGAGGCGGCAATCAGCCCCAGCATTTT
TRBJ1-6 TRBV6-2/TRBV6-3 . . CASSQQTDNSPLHF TGTGCCAGCAGCCAGCAGACAGACAATTCACCCCTCCACTTT
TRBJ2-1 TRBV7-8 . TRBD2 CASSLLLAGASEQFF TGTGCCAGCAGCTTATTACTAGCGGGAGCCTCTGAGCAGTTCTTC
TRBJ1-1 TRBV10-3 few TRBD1 CAISEATGANTEAFF TGTGCCATCAGTGAGGCAACAGGGGCGAACACTGAAGCTTTCTTT
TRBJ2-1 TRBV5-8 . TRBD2 CASSFPGTSGRGEQFF TGTGCCAGCAGCTTCCCCGGGACTAGCGGGAGGGGTGAGCAGTTCTTC
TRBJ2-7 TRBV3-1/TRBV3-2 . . CASSQGVRGSKQYF TGTGCCAGCAGCCAAGGTGTAAGGGGCAGCAAGCAGTACTTC
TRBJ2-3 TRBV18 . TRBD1 CASSPDRDKDTQYF TGTGCCAGCTCCCCTGACAGGGATAAAGATACGCAGTATTTT
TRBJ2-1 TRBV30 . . CAWSRDRYSNEQFF TGTGCCTGGAGTAGAGACAGGTATTCCAATGAGCAGTTCTTC
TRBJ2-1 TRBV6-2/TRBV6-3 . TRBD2 CASSYASGHNEQFF TGTGCCAGCAGTTACGCTAGCGGGCACAATGAGCAGTTCTTC
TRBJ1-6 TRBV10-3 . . CASGGREIGSYNSPLHF TGTGCCTCGGGCGGGAGGGAGATTGGCTCCTATAATTCACCCCTCCACTTT
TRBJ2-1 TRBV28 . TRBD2 CASSLGLAGRNEQFF TGTGCCAGCAGTTTGGGTCTAGCGGGACGCAATGAGCAGTTCTTC
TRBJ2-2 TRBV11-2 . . CASSLLGGVNGELFF TGTGCCAGCAGCTTATTAGGGGGAGTGAACGGGGAGCTGTTTTTT
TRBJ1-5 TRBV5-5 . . CASSLDSYSNQPQHF TGTGCCAGCAGCTTGGACAGTTATAGCAATCAGCCCCAGCATTTT